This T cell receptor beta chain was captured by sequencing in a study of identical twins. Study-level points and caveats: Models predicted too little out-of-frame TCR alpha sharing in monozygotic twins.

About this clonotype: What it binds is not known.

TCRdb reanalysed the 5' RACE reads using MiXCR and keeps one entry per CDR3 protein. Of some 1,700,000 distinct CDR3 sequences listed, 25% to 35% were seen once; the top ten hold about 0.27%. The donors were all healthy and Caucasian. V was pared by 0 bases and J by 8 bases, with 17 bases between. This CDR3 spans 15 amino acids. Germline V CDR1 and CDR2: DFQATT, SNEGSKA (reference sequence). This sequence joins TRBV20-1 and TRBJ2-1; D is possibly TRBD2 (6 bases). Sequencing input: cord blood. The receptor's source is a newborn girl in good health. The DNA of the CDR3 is TGCAGTGCTAGAGAACTAGCCGTCCTGGTTGATGAGCAGTTCTTC. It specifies CSARELAVLVDEQFF.